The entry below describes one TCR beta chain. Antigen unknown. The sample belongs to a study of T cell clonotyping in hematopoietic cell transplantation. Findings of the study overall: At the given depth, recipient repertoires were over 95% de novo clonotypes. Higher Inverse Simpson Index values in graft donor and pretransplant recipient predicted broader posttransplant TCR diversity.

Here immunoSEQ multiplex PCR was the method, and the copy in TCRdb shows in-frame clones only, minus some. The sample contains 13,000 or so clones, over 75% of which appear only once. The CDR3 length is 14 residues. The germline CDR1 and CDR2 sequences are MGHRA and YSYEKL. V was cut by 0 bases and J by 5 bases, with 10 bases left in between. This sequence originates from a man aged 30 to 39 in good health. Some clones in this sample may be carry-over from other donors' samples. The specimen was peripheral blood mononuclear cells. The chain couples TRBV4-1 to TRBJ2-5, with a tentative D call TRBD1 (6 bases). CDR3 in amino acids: CASSQEVQGETQYF. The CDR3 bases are TGCGCCAGCAGCCAAGAAGTACAGGGCGAGACCCAGTACTTC.